This T cell receptor beta chain was identified during a study of blood T cells in healthy people across ages. Overall study results and limits: With age, beta diversity per million T cells declined roughly linearly, significantly by approximately 40. Diversity of TCR beta correlated strongly with naive T cell percentage. The unknown donor CMV status may have confounded expanded clonotype changes. The study could not conclusively compare naive and antigen-experienced cells, given its unsorted PBMCs.

As for this clonotype: Its antigen is currently unknown. An end of the junction differs from the germline gene, which may be a read error.

Primers used in a second PCR of about 6 to 11 cycles were a sample-barcoded 5' primer and a J-beta primer mix. Using its own MiXCR run on the 5' RACE reads, TCRdb lists one record per CDR3 protein. This table has about 640,000 distinct CDR3 sequences, around two fifths appearing once. In germline, CDR1 is DFQATT, CDR2 SNEGSKA (reference sequence). The CDR3 extends over 17 amino acids. The source is a man older than 75 in good health. Material for sequencing was blood. The gene calls are TRBV20-1 and TRBJ2-5; 9 bases align to TRBD2. The CDR3 region has the DNA TGCAGTGCTAGATCCAGTTCCGGGACTAGCACCCAAGGGACCCAGTACTTC. Protein product: CSARSSSGTSTQGTQYF.